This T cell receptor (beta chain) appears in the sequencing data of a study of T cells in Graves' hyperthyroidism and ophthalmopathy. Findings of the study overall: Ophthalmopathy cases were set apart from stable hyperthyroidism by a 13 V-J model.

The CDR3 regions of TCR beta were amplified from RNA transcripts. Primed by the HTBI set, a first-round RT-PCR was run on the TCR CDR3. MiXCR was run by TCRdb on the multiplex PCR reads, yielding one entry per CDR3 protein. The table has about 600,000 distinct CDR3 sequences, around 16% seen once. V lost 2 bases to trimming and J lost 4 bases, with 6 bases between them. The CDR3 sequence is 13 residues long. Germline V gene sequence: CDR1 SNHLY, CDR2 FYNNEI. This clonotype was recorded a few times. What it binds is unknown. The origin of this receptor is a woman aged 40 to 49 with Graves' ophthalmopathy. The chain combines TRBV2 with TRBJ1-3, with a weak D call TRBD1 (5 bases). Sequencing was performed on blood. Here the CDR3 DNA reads TGTGCCAGCAGTGAATGGGGCGGAAACACCATATATTTT. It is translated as CASSEWGGNTIYF.